This TCR beta chain was sequenced during a study of blood T cell repertoires in COVID-19. Turning to the study itself: The United States, Italy and Spain supplied acute and convalescent COVID-19 samples. T cells, B-cell-depleted T cells, or PBMCs supplied cDNA or gDNA.

This CDR3 comprises 13 residues. The germline CDR1 and CDR2 sequences are MNHEY and SVGAGI. V lost 1 base and J lost 8, with 9 bases in between. In the original processing: Amplified reference gene primers provided the basis for estimating nucleated cell counts. Here immunoSEQ multiplex PCR was the method, and the copy in TCRdb shows in-frame clones only, minus some. That table is the source of V, J and clone size, and D and trimming were worked out from the DNA. The data hold about 300,000 clones, with more than 75% observed a single time. Participants' reported clinical history set cohort assignment.

The sequence was collected from a man aged 25-45 years who had recovered from COVID-19. Material for sequencing was PBMCs or T cells enriched from blood (not recorded which). The chain links TRBV6-5 to TRBJ2-1; D uncertain. CDR3 protein: CASSYYRSDEQFF. CDR3 nucleotides: TGTGCCAGCAGTTACTATCGGAGCGATGAGCAGTTCTTC.